This T cell receptor (beta chain) comes out of a study of early T cells in non-severe SARS-CoV-2 infection. The wider study: Unsorted whole-blood RNA was sequenced in bulk, leaving chains unpaired.

Trimming at V came to 1 base and at J to 9 bases, leaving 17 bases not matched to a gene. Germline V gene data show CDR1 as MDHEN and CDR2 as SYDVKM. The length of the CDR3 is 19 residues. General study results and limits: Anti-spike CD8 specificities were favored by VDJdb matching, whose results missed private and CD4 specificities.

Tagging with unique molecular identifiers was applied to individual cDNA molecules. A single record per CDR3 protein comes from TCRdb applying MiXCR to the 5' RACE reads. The data contain tens of thousands of distinct CDR3 sequences, around 6.4% of them singletons. This clonotype came up many times. Its antigen is not identified. The chain employs TRBV28 and TRBJ2-1; 11 nucleotides match TRBD2. The material was whole blood, obtained at baseline. The origin of this receptor is an adult who was a healthcare worker with PCR-confirmed SARS-CoV-2 infection or an uninfected control (not recorded which). Here the CDR3 reads CASSLFPLAGASHNTEQFF. The DNA of the CDR3 is TGTGCCAGCAGTTTATTTCCACTAGCGGGAGCTTCCCACAATACTGAGCAGTTCTTC.